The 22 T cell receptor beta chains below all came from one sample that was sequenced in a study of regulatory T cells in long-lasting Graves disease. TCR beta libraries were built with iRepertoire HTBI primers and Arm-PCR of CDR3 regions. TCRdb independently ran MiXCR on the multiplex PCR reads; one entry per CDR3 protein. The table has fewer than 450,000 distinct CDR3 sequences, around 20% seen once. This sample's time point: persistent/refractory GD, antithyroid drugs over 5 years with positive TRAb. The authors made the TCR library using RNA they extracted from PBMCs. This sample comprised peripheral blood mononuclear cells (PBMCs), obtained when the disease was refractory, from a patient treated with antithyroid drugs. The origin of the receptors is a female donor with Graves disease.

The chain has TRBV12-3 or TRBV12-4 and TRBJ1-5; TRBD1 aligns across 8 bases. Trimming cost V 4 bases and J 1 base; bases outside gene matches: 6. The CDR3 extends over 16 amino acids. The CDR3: CASSYGQGRSNQPQHF. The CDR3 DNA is TGTGCCAGCAGTTATGGACAGGGTCGAAGCAATCAGCCCCAGCATTTT.

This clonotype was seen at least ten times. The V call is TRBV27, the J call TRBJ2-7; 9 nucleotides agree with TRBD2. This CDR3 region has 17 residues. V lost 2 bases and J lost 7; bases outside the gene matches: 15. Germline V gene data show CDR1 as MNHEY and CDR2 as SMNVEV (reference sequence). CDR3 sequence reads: CASSLASRETSGSEQYF. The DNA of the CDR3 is TGTGCCAGCAGTTTAGCCTCAAGAGAGACTAGCGGCTCGGAGCAGTACTTC.

The CDR3 DNA sequence: TGTGCCAGCAGCCAAGAGATTAGTGGGCAGTCCTATGGCTACACCTTC. As protein: CASSQEISGQSYGYTF. V usage is TRBV14 and J usage is TRBJ1-2; D call uncertain. V lost 0 bases to trimming and J lost 4 bases, with 15 bases between them. Germline V gives CDR1 SGHDN, CDR2 FVKESK. The CDR3 is 16 amino acids.

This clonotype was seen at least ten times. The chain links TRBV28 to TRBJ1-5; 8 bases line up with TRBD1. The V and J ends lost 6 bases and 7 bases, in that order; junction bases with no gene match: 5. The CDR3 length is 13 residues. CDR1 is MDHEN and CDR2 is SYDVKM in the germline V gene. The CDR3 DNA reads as TGTGCCAGCAGCGGACAGGGATCCCAGCCCCAGCATTTT. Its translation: CASSGQGSQPQHF.

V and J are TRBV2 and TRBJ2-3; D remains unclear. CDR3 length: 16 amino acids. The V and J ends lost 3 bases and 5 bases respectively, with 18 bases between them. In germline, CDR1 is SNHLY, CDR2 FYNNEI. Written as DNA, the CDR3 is TGTGCCAGCAGTGAGACCGTAGCTCTGGCTGGAGATACGCAGTATTTT. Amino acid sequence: CASSETVALAGDTQYF.

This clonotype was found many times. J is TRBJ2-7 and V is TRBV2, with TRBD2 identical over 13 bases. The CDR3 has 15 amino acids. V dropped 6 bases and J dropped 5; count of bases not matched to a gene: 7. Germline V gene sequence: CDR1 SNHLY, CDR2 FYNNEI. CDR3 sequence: CASRRTSGRGNEQYF. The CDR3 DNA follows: TGTGCCAGCAGGCGGACTAGCGGGAGAGGAAACGAGCAGTACTTC.

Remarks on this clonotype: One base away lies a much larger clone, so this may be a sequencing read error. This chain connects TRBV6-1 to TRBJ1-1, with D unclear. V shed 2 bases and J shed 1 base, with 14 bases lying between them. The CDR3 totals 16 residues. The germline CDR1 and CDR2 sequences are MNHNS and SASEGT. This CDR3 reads CASSELSRLANTEAFF. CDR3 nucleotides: TGTGCCAGCAGTGAACTTTCCAGGTTAGCGAACACTGAAGCTTTCTTT.

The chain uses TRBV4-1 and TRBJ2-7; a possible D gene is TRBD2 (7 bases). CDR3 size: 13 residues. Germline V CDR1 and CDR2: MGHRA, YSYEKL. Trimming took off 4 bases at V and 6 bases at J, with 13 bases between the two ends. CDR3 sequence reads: CASSPTGGAEQYF. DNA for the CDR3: TGCGCCAGCAGCCCCACTGGGGGGGCCGAGCAGTACTTC.

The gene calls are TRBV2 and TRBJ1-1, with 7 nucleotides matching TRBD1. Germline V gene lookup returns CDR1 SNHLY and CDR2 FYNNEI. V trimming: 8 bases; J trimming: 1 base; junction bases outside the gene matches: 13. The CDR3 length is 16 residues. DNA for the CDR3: TGTGCCAGCGAAAGCCCGACAGGGCCAACGAACACTGAAGCTTTCTTT. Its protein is CASESPTGPTNTEAFF.

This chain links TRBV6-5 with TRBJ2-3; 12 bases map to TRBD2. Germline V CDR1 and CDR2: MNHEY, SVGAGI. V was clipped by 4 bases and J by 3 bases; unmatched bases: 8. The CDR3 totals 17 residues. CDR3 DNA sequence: TGTGCCAGCAGTTCGTCTAGCGGGAGGGCGTTGACAGATACGCAGTATTTT. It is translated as CASSSSSGRALTDTQYF.

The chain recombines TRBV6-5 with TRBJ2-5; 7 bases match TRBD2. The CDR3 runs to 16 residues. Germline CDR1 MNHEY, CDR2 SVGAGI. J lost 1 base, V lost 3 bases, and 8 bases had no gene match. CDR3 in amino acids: CASSYGAGAGQETQYF. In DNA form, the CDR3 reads TGTGCCAGCAGTTATGGGGCGGGAGCGGGCCAAGAGACCCAGTACTTC.

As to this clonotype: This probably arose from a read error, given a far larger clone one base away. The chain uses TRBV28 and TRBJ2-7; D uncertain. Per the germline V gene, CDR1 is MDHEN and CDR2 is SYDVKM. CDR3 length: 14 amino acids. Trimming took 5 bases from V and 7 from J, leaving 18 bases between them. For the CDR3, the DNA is TGTGCCAGCAGTGAAAGTGTTTCCTACAATGAGCAGTACTTC. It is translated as CASSESVSYNEQYF.

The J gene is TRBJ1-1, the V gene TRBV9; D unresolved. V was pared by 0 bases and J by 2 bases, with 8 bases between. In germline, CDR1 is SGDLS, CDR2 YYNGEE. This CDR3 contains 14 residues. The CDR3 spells CASSVGNSNTEAFF. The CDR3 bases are TGTGCCAGCAGCGTAGGGAACAGTAACACTGAAGCTTTCTTT.

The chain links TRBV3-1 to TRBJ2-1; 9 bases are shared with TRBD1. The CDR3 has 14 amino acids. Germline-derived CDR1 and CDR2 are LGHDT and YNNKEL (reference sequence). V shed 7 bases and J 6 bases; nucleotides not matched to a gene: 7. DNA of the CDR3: TGTGCCAGCACCGGGACAGGGACCGCCAATGAGCAGTTCTTC. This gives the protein CASTGTGTANEQFF.

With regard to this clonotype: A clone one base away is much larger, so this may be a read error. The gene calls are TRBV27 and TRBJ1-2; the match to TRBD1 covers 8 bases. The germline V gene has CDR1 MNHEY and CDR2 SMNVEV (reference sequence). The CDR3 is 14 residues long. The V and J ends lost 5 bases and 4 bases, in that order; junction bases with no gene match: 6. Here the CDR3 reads CASSGSGGGYGYTF. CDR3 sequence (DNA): TGTGCCAGCAGTGGGTCAGGGGGCGGCTATGGCTACACCTTC.

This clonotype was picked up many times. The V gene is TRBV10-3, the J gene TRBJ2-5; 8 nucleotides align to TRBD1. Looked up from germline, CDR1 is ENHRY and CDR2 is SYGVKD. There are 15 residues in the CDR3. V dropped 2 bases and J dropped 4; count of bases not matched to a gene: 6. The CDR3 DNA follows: TGTGCCATCAGTGAGCCAGGGGGCTATAGAGAGACCCAGTACTTC. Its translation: CAISEPGGYRETQYF.

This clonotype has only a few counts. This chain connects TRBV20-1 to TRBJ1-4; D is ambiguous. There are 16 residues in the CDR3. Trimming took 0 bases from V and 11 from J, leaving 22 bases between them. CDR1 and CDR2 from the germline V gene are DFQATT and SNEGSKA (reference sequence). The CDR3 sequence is CSARDQAEALDGKLFF. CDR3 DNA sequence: TGCAGTGCTAGAGATCAGGCGGAAGCCCTGGACGGCAAACTGTTTTTT.

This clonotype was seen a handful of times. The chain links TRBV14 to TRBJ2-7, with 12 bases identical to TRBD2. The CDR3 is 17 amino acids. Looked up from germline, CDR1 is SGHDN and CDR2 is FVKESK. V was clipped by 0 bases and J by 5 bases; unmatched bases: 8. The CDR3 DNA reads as TGTGCCAGCAGCCAAGAGATTGCTAGCGGGAGGGCCCACGAGCAGTACTTC. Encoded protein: CASSQEIASGRAHEQYF.

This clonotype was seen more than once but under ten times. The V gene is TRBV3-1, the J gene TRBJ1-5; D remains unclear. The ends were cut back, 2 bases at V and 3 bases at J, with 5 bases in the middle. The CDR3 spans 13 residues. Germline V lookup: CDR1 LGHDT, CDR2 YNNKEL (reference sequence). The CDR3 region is CASSQWNNQPQHF. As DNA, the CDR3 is TGTGCCAGCAGCCAATGGAACAATCAGCCCCAGCATTTT.

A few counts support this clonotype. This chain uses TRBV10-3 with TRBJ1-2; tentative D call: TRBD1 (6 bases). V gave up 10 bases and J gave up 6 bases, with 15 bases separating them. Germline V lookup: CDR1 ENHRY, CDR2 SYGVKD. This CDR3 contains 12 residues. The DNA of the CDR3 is TGTGCCACAAGGGGGGGGGCAGATGGCTACACCTTC. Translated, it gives CATRGGADGYTF.

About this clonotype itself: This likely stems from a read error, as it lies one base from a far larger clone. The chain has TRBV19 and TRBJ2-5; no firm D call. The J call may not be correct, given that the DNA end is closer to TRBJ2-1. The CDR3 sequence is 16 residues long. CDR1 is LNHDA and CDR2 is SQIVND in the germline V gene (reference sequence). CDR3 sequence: CASSITVVFQSWGQFF. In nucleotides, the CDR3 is TGTGCCAGTAGTATCACAGTGGTCTTTCAGTCTTGGGGGCAGTTCTTC.

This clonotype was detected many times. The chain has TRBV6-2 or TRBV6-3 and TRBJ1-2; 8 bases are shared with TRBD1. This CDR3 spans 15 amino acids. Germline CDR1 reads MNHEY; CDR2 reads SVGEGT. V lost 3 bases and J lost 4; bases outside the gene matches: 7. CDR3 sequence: CASSYSQGAGYGYTF. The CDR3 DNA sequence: TGTGCCAGCAGTTATTCCCAGGGGGCCGGCTATGGCTACACCTTC.